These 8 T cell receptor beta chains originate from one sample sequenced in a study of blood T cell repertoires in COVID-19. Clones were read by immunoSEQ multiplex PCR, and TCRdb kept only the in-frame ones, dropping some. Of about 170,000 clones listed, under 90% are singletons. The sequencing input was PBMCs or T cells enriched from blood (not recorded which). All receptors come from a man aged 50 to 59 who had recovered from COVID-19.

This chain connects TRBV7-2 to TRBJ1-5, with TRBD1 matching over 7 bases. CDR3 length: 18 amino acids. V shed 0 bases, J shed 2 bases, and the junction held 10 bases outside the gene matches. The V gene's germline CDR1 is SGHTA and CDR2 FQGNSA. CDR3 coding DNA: TGTGCCAGCAGCTTAGCGTTCAGGACAGGCAGCGGCAATCAGCCCCAGCATTTT. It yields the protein CASSLAFRTGSGNQPQHF. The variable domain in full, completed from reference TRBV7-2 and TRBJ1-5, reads GAGVSQSPSNKVTEKGKDVELRCDPISGHTALYWYRQSLGQGLEFLIYFQGNSAPDKSGLPSDRFSAERTGGSVSTLTIQRTQQEDSAVYLCASSLAFRTGSGNQPQHFGDGTRLSIL.

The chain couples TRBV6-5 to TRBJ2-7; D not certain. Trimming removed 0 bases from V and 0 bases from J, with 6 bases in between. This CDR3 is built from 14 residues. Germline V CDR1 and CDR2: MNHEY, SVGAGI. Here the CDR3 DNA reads TGTGCCAGCAGTTACTCCCCTAGCTCCTACGAGCAGTACTTC. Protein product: CASSYSPSSYEQYF.

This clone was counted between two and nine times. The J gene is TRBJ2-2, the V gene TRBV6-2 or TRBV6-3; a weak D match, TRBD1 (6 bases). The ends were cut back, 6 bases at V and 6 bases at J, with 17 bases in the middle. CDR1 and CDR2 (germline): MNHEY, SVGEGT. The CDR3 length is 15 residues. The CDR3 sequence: CASSSVNRASGELFF. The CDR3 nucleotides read TGTGCCAGCAGCTCGGTTAACAGGGCTTCCGGGGAGCTGTTTTTT.

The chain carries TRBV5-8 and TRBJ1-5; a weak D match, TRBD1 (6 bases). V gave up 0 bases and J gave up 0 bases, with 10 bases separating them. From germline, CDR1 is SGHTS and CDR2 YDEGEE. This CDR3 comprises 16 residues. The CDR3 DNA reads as TGTGCCAGCAGCTTGGGACAGGTCTATAGCAATCAGCCCCAGCATTTT. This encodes CASSLGQVYSNQPQHF.

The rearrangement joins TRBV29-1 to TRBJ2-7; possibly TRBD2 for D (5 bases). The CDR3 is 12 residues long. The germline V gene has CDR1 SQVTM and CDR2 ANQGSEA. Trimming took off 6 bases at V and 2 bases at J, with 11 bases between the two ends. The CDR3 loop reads CSVWTGAYEQYF. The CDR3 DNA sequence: TGCAGCGTCTGGACTGGAGCCTACGAGCAGTACTTC.

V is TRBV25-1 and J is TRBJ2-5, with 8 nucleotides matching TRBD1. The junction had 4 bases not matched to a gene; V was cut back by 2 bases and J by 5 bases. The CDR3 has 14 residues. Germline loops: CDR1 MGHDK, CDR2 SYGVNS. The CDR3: CASSEARQGETQYF. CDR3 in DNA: TGTGCCAGCAGTGAAGCCCGACAGGGGGAGACCCAGTACTTC.

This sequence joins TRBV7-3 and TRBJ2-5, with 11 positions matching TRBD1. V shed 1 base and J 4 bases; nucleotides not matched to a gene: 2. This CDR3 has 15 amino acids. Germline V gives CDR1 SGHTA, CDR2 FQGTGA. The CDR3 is CASSLIGTGGETQYF. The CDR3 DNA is TGTGCCAGCAGCTTAATCGGGACAGGGGGAGAGACCCAGTACTTC.

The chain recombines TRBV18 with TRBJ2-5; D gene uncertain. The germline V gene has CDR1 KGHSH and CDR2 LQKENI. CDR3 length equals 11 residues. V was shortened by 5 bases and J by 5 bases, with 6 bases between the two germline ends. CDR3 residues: CASSSQETQYF. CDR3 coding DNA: TGTGCCAGCTCATCTCAGGAGACCCAGTACTTC.